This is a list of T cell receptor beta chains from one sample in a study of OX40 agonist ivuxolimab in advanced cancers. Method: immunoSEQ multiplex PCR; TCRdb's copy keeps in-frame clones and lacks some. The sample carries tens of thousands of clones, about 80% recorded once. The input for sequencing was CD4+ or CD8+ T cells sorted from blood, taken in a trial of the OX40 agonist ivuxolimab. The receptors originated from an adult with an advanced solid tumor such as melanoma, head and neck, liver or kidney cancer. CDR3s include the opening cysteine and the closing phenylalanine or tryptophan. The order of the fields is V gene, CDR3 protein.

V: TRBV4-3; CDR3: CASSQEQVDAYEQYF
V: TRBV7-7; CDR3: CASSSGTSGGTDTQYF
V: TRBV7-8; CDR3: CASSLAGRGNTEAFF
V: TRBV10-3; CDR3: CAISESYSNNEKLFF
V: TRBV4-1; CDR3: CASSQEPSGVNGNEQFF
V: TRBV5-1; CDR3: CASSLRAGATGELFF
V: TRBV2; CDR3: CARKQNRDEKLFF
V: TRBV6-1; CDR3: CASSGTDMANVLTF
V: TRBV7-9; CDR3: CASSSPGTDEQYF
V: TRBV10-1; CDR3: CASSEYAGRTEAFF
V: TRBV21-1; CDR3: CASSKKGQGLSGYTF
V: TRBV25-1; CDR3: CASSEKQGYNSPLHF
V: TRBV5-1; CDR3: CASSLGYSNQPQHF
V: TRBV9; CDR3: CASSVAGGANTEAFF
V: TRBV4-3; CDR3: CASSQGPYEQYF
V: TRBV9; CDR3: CASSVVGVNTDTQYF
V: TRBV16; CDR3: CASSQGVYTEAFF
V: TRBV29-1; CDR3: CSADGQGNEKLFF
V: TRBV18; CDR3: CASSLSGDSYNEQFF
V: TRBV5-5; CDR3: CASSIGTGKNQPQHF
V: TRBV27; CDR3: CASSLWVGASYNEQFF
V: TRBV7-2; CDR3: CASSLTASGVYEQYF
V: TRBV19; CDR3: CASSKTRDTSGNTIYF
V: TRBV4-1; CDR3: CASSQGGSAGLTYNEQFF
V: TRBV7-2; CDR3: CASSLDRGGGYEQYF
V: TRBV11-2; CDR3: CASSLGTAYGYTF
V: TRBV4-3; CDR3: CASSQDGKGGYGYTF
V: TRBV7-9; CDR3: CASRGTGSQNEQFF
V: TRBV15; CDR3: CATSRGSGAVTDTQYF
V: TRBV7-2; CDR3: CASSLGRLAGGWGLDTQYF
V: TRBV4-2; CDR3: CASSQEGTLLAGDNEQFF
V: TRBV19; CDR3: CASTLTGRSQPQHF
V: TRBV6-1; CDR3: CASSDRGGQAFF
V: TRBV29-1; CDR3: CSVSRGRAGKLFF
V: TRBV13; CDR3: CASRHRGDTEAFF
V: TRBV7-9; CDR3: CASSFATGTGHHPYEQYF
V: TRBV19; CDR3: CASSRRTVPDYGYTF
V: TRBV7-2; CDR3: CASSLASQAYGYTF
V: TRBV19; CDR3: CASSSSGQSTDTQYF
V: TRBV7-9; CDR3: CASSLVAAGNTIYF
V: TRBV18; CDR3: CASSPSQGAAYGYTF
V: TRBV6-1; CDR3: CASSSIVSGANVLTF
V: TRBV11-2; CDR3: CASSPDRGFGAFF
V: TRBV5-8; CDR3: CASSSGTVNYGYTF
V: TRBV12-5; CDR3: CASGRGVADQETQYF
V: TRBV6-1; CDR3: CASSDSRAPGKLFF